This TCR beta chain appears in the sequencing data of a study of metastatic and nonmetastatic thyroid tumors. In the study overall: Across peripheral blood and tumor or nodule tissue samples taken from malignant and benign thyroid patients, the repertoires were compared with one another. Study results and limitations: Relative to benign nodules, malignant thyroid tumors were reportedly characterized by significantly elevated TCR beta diversity in blood and tumor.

All patients were treatment-naive before thyroid surgery. Germline V gives CDR1 LNHNV, CDR2 YYDKDF (reference sequence). V was shortened by 1 base and J by 8 bases, with 23 bases between the two germline ends. This CDR3 is built from 17 residues. As processed by the authors: To classify distant metastasis in papillary thyroid cancer, a model was built from CDR3 differences across clinicopathological groups. TCRdb re-clonotyped the PCR reads through MiXCR. TCRdb, not the original authors, processed these V and J calls. Of about 20,000 clones listed, around 14% are singletons. This clone was seen more than once but under ten times. Its antigen is still unknown.

The chain joins TRBV15 to TRBJ1-2, with D possibly being TRBD1 (6 bases). Sequencing input: blood. This sequence was found in a female donor with papillary thyroid cancer or a benign thyroid nodule (not recorded which). Some clones in this sample may be carry-over from other donors' samples. In DNA form, the CDR3 reads TGTGCCACCAGCAGAGGGGGCGGGACACGGATGATGGGAGGCTACACCTTC. Translating it yields CATSRGGGTRMMGGYTF.